This T cell receptor beta chain was recovered during a study of radiation and T cells in renal cell carcinoma. Study-level findings and limits: Irradiated tumors held more dominant CDR3 motifs than control tumors. Sampling covered only about 0.96 g of each tumor. In nephrectomy-only tumors, top 100 clonotypes averaged approximately 43%, versus around 54% irradiated. Baseline intratumoral clonotype presence is unknown without pretreatment biopsies.

This table comes from immunoSEQ multiplex PCR, and its TCRdb copy is limited to in-frame clones, with some not included. Found here are nearly 20,000 clones, 55% to 65% of them singletons; the top ten hold around an eighth. The germline V gene encodes CDR1 SGDLS and CDR2 YYNGEE. V dropped 0 bases and J dropped 0; count of bases not matched to a gene: 6. The CDR3 has 17 amino acids. Note on this clone: Its antigen is undetermined. The sample contains more than one DNA sequence encoding this CDR3.

Treatment specified: 15 Gy SBRT to primary tumor, nephrectomy 4 weeks later. This chain links TRBV9 with TRBJ2-3; 8 bases map to TRBD2. The sequence was obtained from a woman in her 70s with renal cell carcinoma. Sequencing used tumor tissue, obtained from a patient whose treatment included radiotherapy and nephrectomy. CDR3 in DNA: TGTGCCAGCAGCGTAGAGTCTGCGGGGGGTAGCACAGATACGCAGTATTTT. Amino acid sequence: CASSVESAGGSTDTQYF.